This T cell receptor (beta chain) was obtained from a study of blood T cell repertoires in COVID-19. Study at large: The United States, Italy and Spain supplied acute and convalescent COVID-19 samples. T cells, B-cell-depleted T cells, or PBMCs provided the cDNA or gDNA that served as material.

Authors' processing steps: Amplified reference gene primers provided the basis for estimating nucleated cell counts. The data were produced by immunoSEQ multiplex PCR, yet TCRdb's version contains in-frame clones alone and is incomplete. Clonal size and the V and J genes are those of that table, whereas D and trimming came from the DNA. The repertoire consists of 25,000 to 35,000 clones, with around 91% occurring once and the leading ten covering approximately 15%. Germline V CDR1 and CDR2: SNHLY, FYNNEI. The V and J ends lost 6 bases and 0 bases respectively, with 12 bases between them. The CDR3 sequence is 15 residues long.

The TCR sequence derives from an elderly man with acute or convalescent COVID-19. V is TRBV2 and J is TRBJ1-5, with D uncertain. The specimen was peripheral blood. CDR3 coding DNA: TGTGCCAGCAGCGAGAGGCGGAATAGCAATCAGCCCCAGCATTTT. Its protein product is CASSERRNSNQPQHF.